Following are 9 T cell receptor beta chains from one sample sequenced in a study of vaccination and CD4 T cells after COVID-19. Treatment described: roughly 11-day PBMC culture with coronavirus spike peptide pools or control peptides (ViraFEST assay). These CD4+ T cells came from an unexposed donor, sampled before the COVID-19 pandemic (2011-2018). Cultured CD4+ T-cell DNA underwent Oncomine TCR Beta short-read sequencing. Via MiXCR, TCRdb re-called the PCR reads, giving one row per CDR3 protein. Of 4,100 or so distinct CDR3 sequences listed, under 35% are singletons. Their recognized antigens are unknown. Sequences were obtained from CD4+ T cells from blood, cultured in vitro. The receptor set was obtained from a human donor in good health.

The chain uses TRBV30 and TRBJ2-5; D might be TRBD1 (5 bases). The germline gives CDR1 GTSNPN, CDR2 SVGIG (reference sequence). The CDR3 covers 13 residues. Trimming removed 5 bases from V and 5 bases from J, with 15 bases in between. This chain's CDR3 is CAWGAYLGETQYF. CDR3 DNA sequence: TGTGCCTGGGGGGCCTACCTGGGGGAGACCCAGTACTTC. Filled out from reference TRBV30 and TRBJ2-5, the complete variable domain reads SQTIHQWPATLVQPVGSPLSLECTVEGTSNPNLYWYRQAAGRGLQLLFYSVGIGQISSEVPQNLSASRPQDRQFILSSKKLLLSDSGFYLCAWGAYLGETQYFGPGTRLLVL.

This clonotype ranks as medium-sized. The chain employs TRBV6-1 and TRBJ2-7, with D uncertain. V gave up 7 bases and J gave up 4 bases, with 17 bases separating them. The CDR3 runs 14 residues. The germline V gene encodes CDR1 MNHNS and CDR2 SASEGT. Written as DNA, the CDR3 is TGTGCCAGCACCCCCAGCTCCGGCTCATACGAGCAGTACTTC. Protein product: CASTPSSGSYEQYF.

The rearrangement links TRBV3-1 to TRBJ1-6; possibly TRBD1 for D (5 bases). V was shortened by 4 bases and J by 7 bases, with 20 bases between the two germline ends. This CDR3 is 17 amino acids long. CDR1 and CDR2 from the germline V gene are LGHDT and YNNKEL (reference sequence). CDR3 sequence: CASSRPSGGGWNSPLHF. The CDR3 nucleotides are TGTGCCAGCAGCCGCCCTTCGGGTGGGGGTTGGAATTCACCCCTCCACTTT. Full variable domain (missing parts from reference TRBV3-1 and TRBJ1-6): DTAVSQTPKYLVTQMGNDKSIKCEQNLGHDTMYWYKQDSKKFLKIMFSYNNKELIINETVPNRFSPKSPDKAHLNLHINSLELGDSAVYFCASSRPSGGGWNSPLHFGNGTRLTVT.

The chain joins TRBV9 to TRBJ2-7, with 9 bases identical to TRBD1. The CDR3 contains 15 residues. J gave up 7 bases and V 3 bases, and 11 bases lay outside the gene matches. CDR1 is SGDLS and CDR2 is YYNGEE in the germline V gene. As DNA, the CDR3 is TGTGCCAGCAGCGCTTCGACAGGGGGAATGGGAGAGCAGTACTTC. Translated, it gives CASSASTGGMGEQYF. Filled out from reference TRBV9 and TRBJ2-7, the complete variable domain reads DSGVTQTPKHLITATGQRVTLRCSPRSGDLSVYWYQQSLDQGLQFLIQYYNGEERAKGNILERFSAQQFPDLHSELNLSSLELGDSALYFCASSASTGGMGEQYFGPGTRLTVT.

The chain employs TRBV19 and TRBJ2-1; 9 bases match TRBD1. J lost 11 bases, V lost 2 bases, and 10 bases had no gene match. The CDR3 has 15 residues. CDR1 and CDR2 from the germline V gene are LNHDA and SQIVND (reference sequence). The CDR3 here is CASSILRTGDFKQFF. The CDR3 DNA reads as TGTGCCAGTAGTATATTACGGACAGGGGACTTTAAGCAGTTCTTC.

This clonotype is categorized as medium-sized. The rearrangement joins TRBV20-1 to TRBJ2-3; 10 positions match TRBD2. Germline assignment: CDR1 DFQATT and CDR2 SNEGSKA (reference sequence). The CDR3 sequence is 16 residues long. J was trimmed by 4 bases and V by 5 bases; bases with no gene match: 12. In DNA form, the CDR3 reads TGCAGTGCTCTCCCGATCAGCGGGGGGGAGTCAGATACGCAGTATTTT. Translated: CSALPISGGESDTQYF.

The chain couples TRBV5-6 to TRBJ1-5; D is ambiguous. The germline V gene has CDR1 SGHDT and CDR2 YYEEEE. V lost 5 bases and J 1 base, leaving 10 bases between the germline ends. CDR3 length: 14 amino acids. The chain's CDR3 is CASSGRTSNQPQHF. The CDR3 nucleotides read TGTGCCAGCAGTGGACGTACAAGCAATCAGCCCCAGCATTTT.

The sample holds a few counts of this clonotype. The chain recombines TRBV7-9 with TRBJ2-1; 8 nucleotides align to TRBD2. CDR3 length: 16 amino acids. The V gene's germline CDR1 is SEHNR and CDR2 FQNEAQ (reference sequence). J gave up 8 bases and V 7 bases, and 16 bases lay outside the gene matches. CDR3 loop: CASTSGVAGFPYEQFF. CDR3 coding DNA: TGTGCCAGCACCTCGGGGGTAGCGGGATTCCCGTATGAGCAGTTCTTC.

The chain couples TRBV20-1 to TRBJ1-3, with D unresolved. CDR1 is DFQATT and CDR2 is SNEGSKA in the germline V gene (reference sequence). The V end lost 1 base, the J end lost 4 bases, and 14 bases lay between the germline ends. The CDR3 totals 15 residues. The CDR3 spells CSARVLGEVGNTIYF. CDR3 nucleotides: TGCAGTGCTAGAGTCCTGGGAGAAGTGGGAAACACCATATATTTT.